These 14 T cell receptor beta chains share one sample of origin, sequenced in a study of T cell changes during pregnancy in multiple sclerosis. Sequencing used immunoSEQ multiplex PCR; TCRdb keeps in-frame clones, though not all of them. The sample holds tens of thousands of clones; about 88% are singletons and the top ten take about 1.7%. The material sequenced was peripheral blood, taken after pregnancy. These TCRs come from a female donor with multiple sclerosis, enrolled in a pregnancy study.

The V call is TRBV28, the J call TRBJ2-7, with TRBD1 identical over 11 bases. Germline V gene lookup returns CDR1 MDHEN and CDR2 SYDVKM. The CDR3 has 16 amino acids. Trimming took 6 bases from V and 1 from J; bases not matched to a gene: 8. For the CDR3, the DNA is TGTGCCAGCAGCCTTGCCGGGACAGGGGGATCCTACGAGCAGTACTTC. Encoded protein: CASSLAGTGGSYEQYF.

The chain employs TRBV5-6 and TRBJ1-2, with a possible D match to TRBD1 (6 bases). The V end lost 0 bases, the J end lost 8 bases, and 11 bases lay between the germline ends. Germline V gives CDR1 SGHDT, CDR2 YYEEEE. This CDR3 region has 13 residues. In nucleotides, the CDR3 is TGTGCCAGCAGCTTGGACAGGGACCTGGGCTACACCTTC. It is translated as CASSLDRDLGYTF.

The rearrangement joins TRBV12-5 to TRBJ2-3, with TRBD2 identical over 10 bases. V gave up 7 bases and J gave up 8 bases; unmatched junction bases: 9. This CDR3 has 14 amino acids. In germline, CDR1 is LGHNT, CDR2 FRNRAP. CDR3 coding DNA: TGTGCTAGTGCCGAGCGGGGGGGCATTGGTACGCAGTATTTT. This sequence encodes CASAERGGIGTQYF.

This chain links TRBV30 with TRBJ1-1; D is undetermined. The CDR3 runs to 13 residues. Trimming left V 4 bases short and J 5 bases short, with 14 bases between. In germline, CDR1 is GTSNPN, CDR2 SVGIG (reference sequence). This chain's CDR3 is CAWNSLFGTEAFF. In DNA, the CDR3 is TGTGCCTGGAACAGTCTCTTTGGGACTGAAGCTTTCTTT.

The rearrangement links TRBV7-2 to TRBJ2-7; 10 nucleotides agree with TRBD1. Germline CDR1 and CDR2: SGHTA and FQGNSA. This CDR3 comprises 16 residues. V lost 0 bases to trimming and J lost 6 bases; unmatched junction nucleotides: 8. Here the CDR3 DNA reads TGTGCCAGCAGCTTAGCAGCCGGGACAGGGGAGTTCGAGCAGTACTTC. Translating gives CASSLAAGTGEFEQYF. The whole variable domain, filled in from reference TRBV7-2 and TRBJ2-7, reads GAGVSQSPSNKVTEKGKDVELRCDPISGHTALYWYRQSLGQGLEFLIYFQGNSAPDKSGLPSDRFSAERTGGSVSTLTIQRTQQEDSAVYLCASSLAAGTGEFEQYFGPGTRLTVT.

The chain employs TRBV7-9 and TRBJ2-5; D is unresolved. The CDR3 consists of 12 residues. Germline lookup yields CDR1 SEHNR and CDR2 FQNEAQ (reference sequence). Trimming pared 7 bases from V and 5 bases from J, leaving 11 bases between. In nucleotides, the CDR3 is TGTGCCAGCACCTCCTTCGCGGAGACCCAGTACTTC. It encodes CASTSFAETQYF.

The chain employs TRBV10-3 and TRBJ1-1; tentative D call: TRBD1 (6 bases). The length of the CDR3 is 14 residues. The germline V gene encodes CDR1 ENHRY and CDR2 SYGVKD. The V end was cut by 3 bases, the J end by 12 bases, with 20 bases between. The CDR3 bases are TGTGCCATCAGTGACCCCCGCGGACAAAGGGGGACTTTCTTT. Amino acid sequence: CAISDPRGQRGTFF.

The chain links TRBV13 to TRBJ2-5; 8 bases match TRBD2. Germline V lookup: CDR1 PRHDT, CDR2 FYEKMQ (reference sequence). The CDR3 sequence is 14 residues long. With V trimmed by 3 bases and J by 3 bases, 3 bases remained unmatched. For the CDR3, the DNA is TGTGCCAGCAGCTTTCGGCGGGGGGAAGAGACCCAGTACTTC. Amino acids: CASSFRRGEETQYF.

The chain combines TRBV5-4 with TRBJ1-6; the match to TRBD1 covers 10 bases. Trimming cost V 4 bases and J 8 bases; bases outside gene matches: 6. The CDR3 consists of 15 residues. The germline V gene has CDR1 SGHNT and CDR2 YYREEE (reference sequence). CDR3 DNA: TGTGCCAGCAGCCCTAAGGGACAGGGGCATTCACCCCTCCACTTT. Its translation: CASSPKGQGHSPLHF.

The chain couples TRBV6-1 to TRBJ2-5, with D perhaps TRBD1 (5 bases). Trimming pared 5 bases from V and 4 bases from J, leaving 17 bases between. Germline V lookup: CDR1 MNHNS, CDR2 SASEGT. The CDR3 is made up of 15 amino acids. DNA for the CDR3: TGTGCCAGCAGTAGGACACTACATACGCGAGAGACCCAGTACTTC. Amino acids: CASSRTLHTRETQYF.

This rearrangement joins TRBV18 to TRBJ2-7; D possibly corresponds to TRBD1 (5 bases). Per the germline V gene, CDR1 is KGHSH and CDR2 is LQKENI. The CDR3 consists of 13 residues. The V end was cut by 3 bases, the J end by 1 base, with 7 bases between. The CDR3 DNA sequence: TGTGCCAGCTCACCCGACAGTTCCTACGAGCAGTACTTC. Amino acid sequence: CASSPDSSYEQYF.

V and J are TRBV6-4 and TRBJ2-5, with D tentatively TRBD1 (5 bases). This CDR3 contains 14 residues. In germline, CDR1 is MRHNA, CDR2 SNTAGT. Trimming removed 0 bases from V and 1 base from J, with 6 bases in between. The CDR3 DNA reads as TGTGCCAGCAGTGACTCCGACAGCCAAGAGACCCAGTACTTC. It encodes CASSDSDSQETQYF.

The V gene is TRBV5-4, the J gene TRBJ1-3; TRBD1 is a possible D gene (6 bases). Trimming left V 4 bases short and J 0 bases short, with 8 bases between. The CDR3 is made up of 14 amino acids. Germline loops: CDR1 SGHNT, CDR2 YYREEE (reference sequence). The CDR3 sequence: CASSPQGSGNTIYF. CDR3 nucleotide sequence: TGTGCCAGCAGCCCACAGGGCTCTGGAAACACCATATATTTT.

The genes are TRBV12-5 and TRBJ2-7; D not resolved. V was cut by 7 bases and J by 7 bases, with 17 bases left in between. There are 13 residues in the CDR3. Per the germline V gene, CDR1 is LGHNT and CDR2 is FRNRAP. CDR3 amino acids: CASAGVYPWEQYF. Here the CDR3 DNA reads TGTGCTAGTGCCGGAGTTTATCCCTGGGAGCAGTACTTC.